This TCR beta chain was profiled in a study of tumor-infiltrating lymphocytes in oesophageal squamous cell carcinoma. In TCRdb, the PCR reads were re-called with MiXCR into one record per CDR3 protein. Counted here are some 14,000 distinct CDR3 sequences, 40% to 60% occurring once; the ten biggest clones make up roughly 15%. The CDR3 is 14 residues long. Germline assignment: CDR1 SGHNT and CDR2 YYREEE (reference sequence). V was trimmed by 4 bases and J by 3 bases, leaving 14 bases between them. This clonotype was detected a few times. The receptor was isolated from a male donor with esophageal squamous cell carcinoma. Sample: blood. The gene calls are TRBV5-4 and TRBJ2-7; TRBD2 is a possible D gene (7 bases). The CDR3 loop reads CASSAGAGVYEQYF. The CDR3 coding sequence is TGTGCCAGCAGCGCGGGGGCGGGAGTCTACGAGCAGTACTTC.